A selection of T cell receptor beta chains follows, all from one sample in a study of T cells in placental villitis. Data came from immunoSEQ multiplex PCR; TCRdb stores just in-frame clones and leaves some out. The data contain around 2,300 clones, around 83% of them seen just once; the ten biggest clones take up approximately 48%. The sequenced sample was placental tissue containing maternal and fetal cells. The receptor set was obtained from a human patient with infectious villitis; the placental T cells may come from both mother and fetus. CDR3s include the opening cysteine and the closing phenylalanine or tryptophan. The D gene is left open where the match is weak. Clone size is given for some rows only: seen once, a few or many times, or a class if the clone is expanded.

TRBD1 | TRBJ1-1 | NA | TRBV2 | CASSQQGAATEAFF | TGTGCCAGCAGTCAACAGGGGGCAGCAACTGAAGCTTTCTTT
NA | TRBJ1-2 | NA | TRBV19 | CASSILDRNYGYTF | TGTGCCAGTAGTATTCTAGACAGGAACTATGGCTACACCTTC
NA | TRBJ2-7 | few | TRBV3-1/TRBV3-2 | CASSQDLAGGLYEQYF | TGTGCCAGCAGCCAAGACCTAGCAGGGGGACTATACGAGCAGTACTTC
NA | TRBJ1-1 | NA | TRBV28 | CASSLSPGGVPAFF | TGTGCCAGCAGTTTATCCCCGGGAGGGGTGCCAGCTTTCTTT
TRBD1 | TRBJ1-2 | NA | TRBV28 | CASSPRTGGNGYTF | TGTGCCAGCAGTCCCCGGACAGGGGGCAATGGCTACACCTTC
NA | TRBJ2-1 | NA | TRBV7-6 | CASSLYTGNEQFF | TGTGCCAGCAGCTTATACACAGGCAATGAGCAGTTCTTC
TRBD1 | TRBJ1-2 | NA | TRBV7-8 | CASSLTGYYGYTF | TGTGCCAGCAGCTTGACAGGGTACTATGGCTACACCTTC
NA | TRBJ2-4 | NA | TRBV13 | CASSLRGRDGKNIQYF | TGTGCCAGCAGCTTGAGGGGCCGGGATGGCAAAAACATTCAGTACTTC
NA | TRBJ2-7 | NA | TRBV19 | CASSIVGKLSYEQYF | TGTGCCAGTAGTATAGTTGGGAAACTCTCCTACGAGCAGTACTTC
TRBD1 | TRBJ2-7 | once | TRBV30 | CAWSPGTGNYEQYF | TGTGCCTGGAGTCCCGGGACAGGAAACTACGAGCAGTACTTC
NA | TRBJ2-1 | NA | TRBV19 | CASHTGLDEQFF | TGTGCCAGTCATACAGGGCTCGATGAGCAGTTCTTC
TRBD1 | TRBJ1-2 | NA | TRBV5-1 | CASSLGQGGYTF | TGCGCCAGCAGCTTGGGACAGGGTGGCTACACCTTC
NA | TRBJ1-1 | NA | TRBV16 | CASSQSGNTEAFF | TGTGCCAGCAGCCAATCGGGTAACACTGAAGCTTTCTTT
NA | TRBJ2-1 | NA | TRBV30 | CAWSGVDNEQFF | TGTGCCTGGAGTGGGGTAGACAATGAGCAGTTCTTC
NA | TRBJ1-1 | NA | TRBV5-8 | CASRTELMNTEAFF | TGTGCCAGCAGGACAGAACTAATGAACACTGAAGCTTTCTTT
TRBD2 | TRBJ2-1 | NA | TRBV3-1/TRBV3-2 | CASSQGLAGGNEQFF | TGTGCCAGCAGCCAGGGACTAGCGGGGGGCAATGAGCAGTTCTTC
NA | TRBJ2-7 | NA | TRBV13 | CASSLGYEQYF | TGTGCCAGCAGCTTAGGTTACGAGCAGTACTTC
NA | TRBJ1-6 | NA | TRBV5-6 | CASSFRGEGSPLHF | TGTGCCAGCAGCTTCAGAGGGGAGGGTTCACCCCTCCACTTT
TRBD1 | TRBJ1-6 | NA | TRBV18 | CASSDRGSPLHF | TGTGCCAGCTCGGACAGGGGTTCACCCCTCCACTTT
NA | TRBJ1-3 | NA | TRBV28 | CASRYRVTGNTIYF | TGTGCCAGCAGGTATAGGGTAACCGGAAACACCATATATTTT
NA | TRBJ2-7 | NA | TRBV3-1/TRBV3-2 | CASSQDSPYEQYF | TGTGCCAGCAGCCAGGACAGCCCCTACGAGCAGTACTTC
NA | TRBJ2-4 | NA | TRBV28 | CASSFWDIQYF | TGTGCCAGCAGTTTCTGGGACATTCAGTACTTC
TRBD2 | TRBJ2-1 | NA | TRBV6-5 | CASRGLAGGNNEQFF | TGTGCCAGCAGAGGACTAGCGGGGGGGAACAATGAGCAGTTCTTC
TRBD1 | TRBJ2-2 | NA | TRBV11-2 | CATPTGNTRELFF | TGTGCCACCCCGACAGGGAACACCAGGGAGCTGTTTTTT
TRBD2 | TRBJ2-1 | NA | TRBV28 | CASSPGLAGIYNEQFF | TGTGCCAGCAGTCCGGGACTAGCGGGGATATACAATGAGCAGTTCTTC
TRBD1 | TRBJ1-1 | NA | TRBV2 | CASSPVAGGTEAFF | TGTGCCAGCAGTCCCGTAGCAGGGGGAACTGAAGCTTTCTTT
NA | TRBJ2-7 | NA | TRBV2 | CASSLANYEQYF | TGTGCCAGCAGTCTAGCGAACTACGAGCAGTACTTC
NA | TRBJ1-1 | large | TRBV14 | CASSQDRGFEAFF | TGTGCCAGCAGCCAAGACAGGGGTTTTGAAGCTTTCTTT